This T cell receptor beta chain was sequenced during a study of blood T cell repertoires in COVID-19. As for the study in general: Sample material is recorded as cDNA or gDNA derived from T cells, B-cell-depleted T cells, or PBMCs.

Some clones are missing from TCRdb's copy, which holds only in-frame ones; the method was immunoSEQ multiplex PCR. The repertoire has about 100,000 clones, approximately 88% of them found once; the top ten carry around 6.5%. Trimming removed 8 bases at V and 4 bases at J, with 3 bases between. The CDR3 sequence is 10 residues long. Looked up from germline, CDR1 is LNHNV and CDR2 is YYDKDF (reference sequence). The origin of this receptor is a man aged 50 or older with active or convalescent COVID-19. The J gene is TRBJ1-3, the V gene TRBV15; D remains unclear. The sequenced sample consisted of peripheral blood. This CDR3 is CATAGNTIYF. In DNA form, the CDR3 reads TGTGCCACCGCGGGAAACACCATATATTTT.